This T cell receptor beta chain was found in a study of blood T cell repertoires in COVID-19. The CDR3 is 13 residues long. Germline V gene lookup returns CDR1 SGHKS and CDR2 YYEKEE (reference sequence). V was clipped by 3 bases and J by 4 bases; unmatched bases: 2. The method was immunoSEQ multiplex PCR; TCRdb's version includes in-frame clones alone and lacks a portion of them. Of 130,000 to 150,000 clones in the sample, nearly 90% were seen once. The source material was peripheral blood. The chain joins TRBV5-5 to TRBJ1-1, with 8 bases matching TRBD1. The sequence derives from a man between 65 and 80 years old with acute or convalescent COVID-19. CDR3 protein: CASSSQGATEAFF. As DNA, the CDR3 is TGTGCCAGCAGCTCCCAGGGGGCCACTGAAGCTTTCTTT.